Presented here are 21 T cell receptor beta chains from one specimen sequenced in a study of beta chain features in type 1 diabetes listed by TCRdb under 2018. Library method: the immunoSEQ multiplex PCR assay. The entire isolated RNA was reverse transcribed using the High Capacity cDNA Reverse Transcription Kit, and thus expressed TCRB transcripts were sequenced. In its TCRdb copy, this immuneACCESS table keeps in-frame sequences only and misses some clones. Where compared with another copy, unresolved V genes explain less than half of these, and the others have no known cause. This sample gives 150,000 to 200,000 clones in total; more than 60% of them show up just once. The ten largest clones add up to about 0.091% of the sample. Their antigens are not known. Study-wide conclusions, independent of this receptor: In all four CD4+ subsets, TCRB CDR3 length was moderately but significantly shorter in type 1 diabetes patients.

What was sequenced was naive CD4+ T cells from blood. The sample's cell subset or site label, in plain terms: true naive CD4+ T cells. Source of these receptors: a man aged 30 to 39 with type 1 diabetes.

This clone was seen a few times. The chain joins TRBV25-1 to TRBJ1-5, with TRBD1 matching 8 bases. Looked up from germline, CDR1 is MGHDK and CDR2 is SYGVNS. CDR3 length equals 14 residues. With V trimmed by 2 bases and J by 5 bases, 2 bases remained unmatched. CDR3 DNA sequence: TGTGCCAGCAGTGAAGGACAGGGCCATCAGCCCCAGCATTTT. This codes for CASSEGQGHQPQHF. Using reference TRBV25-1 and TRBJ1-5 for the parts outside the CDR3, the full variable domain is EADIYQTPRYLVIGTGKKITLECSQTMGHDKMYWYQQDPGMELHLIHYSYGVNSTEKGDLSSESTVSRIRTEHFPLTLESARPSHTSQYLCASSEGQGHQPQHFGDGTRLSIL.

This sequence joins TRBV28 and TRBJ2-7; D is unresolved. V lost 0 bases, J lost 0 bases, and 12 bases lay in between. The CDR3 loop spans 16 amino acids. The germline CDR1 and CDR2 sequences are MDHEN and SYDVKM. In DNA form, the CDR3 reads TGTGCCAGCAGTTTATGGGCAGCCTCCGGCTCCTACGAGCAGTACTTC. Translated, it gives CASSLWAASGSYEQYF.

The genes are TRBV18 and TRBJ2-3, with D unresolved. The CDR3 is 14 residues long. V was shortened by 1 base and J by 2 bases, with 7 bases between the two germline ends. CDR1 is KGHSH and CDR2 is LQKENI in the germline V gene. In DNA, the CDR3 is TGTGCCAGCTCACCACTGTTCCTCACAGATACGCAGTATTTT. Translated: CASSPLFLTDTQYF.

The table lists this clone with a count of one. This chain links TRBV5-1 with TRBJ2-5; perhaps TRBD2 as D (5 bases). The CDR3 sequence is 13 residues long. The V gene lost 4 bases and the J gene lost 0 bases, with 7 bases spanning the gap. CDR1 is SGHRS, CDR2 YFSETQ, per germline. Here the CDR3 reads CASSRTYQETQYF. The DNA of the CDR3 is TGCGCCAGCAGCCGGACTTACCAAGAGACCCAGTACTTC.

CDR3 sequence: CAWSDRRSSSYNSPLHF. The CDR3 nucleotides read TGTGCCTGGAGTGACCGCCGGTCGAGCTCCTATAATTCACCCCTCCACTTT. The chain uses TRBV30 and TRBJ1-6, with D unresolved. The germline gives CDR1 GTSNPN, CDR2 SVGIG (reference sequence). V was pared by 1 base and J by 0 bases, with 13 bases between. The CDR3 contains 17 residues.

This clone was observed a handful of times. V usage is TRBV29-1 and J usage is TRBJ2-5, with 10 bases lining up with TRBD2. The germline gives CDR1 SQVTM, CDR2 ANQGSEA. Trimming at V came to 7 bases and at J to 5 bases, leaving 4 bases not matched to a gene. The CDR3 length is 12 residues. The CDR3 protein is CSAKTSGETQYF. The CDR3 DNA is TGCAGCGCAAAGACTAGCGGGGAGACCCAGTACTTC.

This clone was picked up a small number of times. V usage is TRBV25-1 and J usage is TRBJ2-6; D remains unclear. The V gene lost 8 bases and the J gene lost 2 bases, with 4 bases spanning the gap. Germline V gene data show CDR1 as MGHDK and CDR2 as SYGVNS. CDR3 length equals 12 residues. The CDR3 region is CASRAGANVLTF. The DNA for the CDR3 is TGTGCCAGCCGGGCTGGGGCCAACGTCCTGACTTTC.

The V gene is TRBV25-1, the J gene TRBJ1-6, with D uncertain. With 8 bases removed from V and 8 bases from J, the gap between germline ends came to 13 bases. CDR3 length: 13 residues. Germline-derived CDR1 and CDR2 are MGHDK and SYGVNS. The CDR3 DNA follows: TGTGCCAGCGTCGGGTGGCCTGATTCACCCCTCCACTTT. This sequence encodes CASVGWPDSPLHF.

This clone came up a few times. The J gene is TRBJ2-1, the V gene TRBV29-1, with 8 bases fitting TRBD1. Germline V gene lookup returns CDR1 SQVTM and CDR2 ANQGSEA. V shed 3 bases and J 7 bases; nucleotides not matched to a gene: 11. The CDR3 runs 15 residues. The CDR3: CSVENGQGARNEQFF. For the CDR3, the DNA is TGCAGCGTTGAGAATGGTCAGGGGGCTAGGAATGAGCAGTTCTTC.

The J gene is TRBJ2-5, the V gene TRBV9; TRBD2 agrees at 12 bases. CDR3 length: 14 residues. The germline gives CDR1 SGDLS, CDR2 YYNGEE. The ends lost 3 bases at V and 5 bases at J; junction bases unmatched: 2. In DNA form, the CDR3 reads TGTGCCAGCAGCGCTAGCGGGGGGGATGAGACCCAGTACTTC. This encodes CASSASGGDETQYF. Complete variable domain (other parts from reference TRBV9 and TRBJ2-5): DSGVTQTPKHLITATGQRVTLRCSPRSGDLSVYWYQQSLDQGLQFLIQYYNGEERAKGNILERFSAQQFPDLHSELNLSSLELGDSALYFCASSASGGDETQYFGPGTRLLVL.

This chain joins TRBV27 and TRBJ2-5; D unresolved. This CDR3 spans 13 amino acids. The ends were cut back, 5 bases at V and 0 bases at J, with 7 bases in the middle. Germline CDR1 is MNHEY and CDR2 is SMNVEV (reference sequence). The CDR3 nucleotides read TGTGCCAGCAGTCCCCTGTACCAAGAGACCCAGTACTTC. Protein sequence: CASSPLYQETQYF.

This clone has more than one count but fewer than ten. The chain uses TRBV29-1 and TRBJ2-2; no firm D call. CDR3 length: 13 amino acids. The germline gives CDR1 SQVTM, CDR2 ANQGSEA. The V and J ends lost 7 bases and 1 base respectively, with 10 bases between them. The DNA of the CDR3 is TGCAGCGCGATCCGGGTGAACACCGGGGAGCTGTTTTTT. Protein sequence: CSAIRVNTGELFF.

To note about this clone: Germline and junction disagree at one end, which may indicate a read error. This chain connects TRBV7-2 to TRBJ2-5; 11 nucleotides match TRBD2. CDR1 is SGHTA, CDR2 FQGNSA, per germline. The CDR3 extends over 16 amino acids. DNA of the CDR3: TGTGCCAGCAACTTAAGCGCTAGCGGGGGGCAAGAGACCCAGTACTTC. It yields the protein CASNLSASGGQETQYF.

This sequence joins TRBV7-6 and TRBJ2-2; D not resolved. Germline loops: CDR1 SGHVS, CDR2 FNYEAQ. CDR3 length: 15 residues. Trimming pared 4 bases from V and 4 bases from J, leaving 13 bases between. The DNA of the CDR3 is TGTGCCAGCAGCTACGTCGGGTCGGGCACCGGGGAGCTGTTTTTT. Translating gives CASSYVGSGTGELFF.

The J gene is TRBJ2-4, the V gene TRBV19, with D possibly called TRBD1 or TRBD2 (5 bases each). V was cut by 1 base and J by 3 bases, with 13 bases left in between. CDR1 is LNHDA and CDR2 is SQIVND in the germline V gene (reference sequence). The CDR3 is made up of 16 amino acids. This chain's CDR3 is CASSIGTRDLKNIQYF. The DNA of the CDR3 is TGTGCCAGTAGTATAGGCACAAGGGACCTCAAAAACATTCAGTACTTC.

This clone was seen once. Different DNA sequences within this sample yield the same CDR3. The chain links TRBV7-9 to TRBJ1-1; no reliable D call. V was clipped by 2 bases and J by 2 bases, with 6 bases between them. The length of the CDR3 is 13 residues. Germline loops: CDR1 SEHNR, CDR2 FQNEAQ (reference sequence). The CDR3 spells CASSLQANTEAFF. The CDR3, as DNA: TGTGCCAGCAGCTTACAGGCAAACACTGAAGCTTTCTTT. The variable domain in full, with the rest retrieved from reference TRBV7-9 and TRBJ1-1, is DTGVSQNPRHKITKRGQNVTFRCDPISEHNRLYWYRQTLGQGPEFLTYFQNEAQLEKSRLLSDRFSAERPKGSFSTLEIQRTEQGDSAMYLCASSLQANTEAFFGQGTRLTVV.

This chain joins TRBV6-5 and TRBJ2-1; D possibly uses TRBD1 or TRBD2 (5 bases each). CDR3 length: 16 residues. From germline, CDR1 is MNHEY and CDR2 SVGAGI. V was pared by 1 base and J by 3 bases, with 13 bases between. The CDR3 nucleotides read TGTGCCAGCAGTTACTTGGGACCCAGCTTCTACAATGAGCAGTTCTTC. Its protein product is CASSYLGPSFYNEQFF.

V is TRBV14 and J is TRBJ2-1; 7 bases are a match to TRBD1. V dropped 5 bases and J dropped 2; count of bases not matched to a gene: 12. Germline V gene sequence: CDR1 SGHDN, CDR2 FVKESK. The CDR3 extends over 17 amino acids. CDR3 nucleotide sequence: TGTGCCAGCAGCTCCAGACAGGGCCCACGAACCTACAATGAGCAGTTCTTC. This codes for CASSSRQGPRTYNEQFF.

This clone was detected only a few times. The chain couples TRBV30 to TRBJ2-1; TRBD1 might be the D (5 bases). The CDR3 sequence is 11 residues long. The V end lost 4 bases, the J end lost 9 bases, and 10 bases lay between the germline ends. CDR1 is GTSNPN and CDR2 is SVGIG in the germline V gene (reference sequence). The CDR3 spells CAWKQEGEQFF. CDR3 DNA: TGTGCCTGGAAACAGGAAGGTGAGCAGTTCTTC. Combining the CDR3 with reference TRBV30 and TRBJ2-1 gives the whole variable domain SQTIHQWPATLVQPVGSPLSLECTVEGTSNPNLYWYRQAAGRGLQLLFYSVGIGQISSEVPQNLSASRPQDRQFILSSKKLLLSDSGFYLCAWKQEGEQFFGPGTRLTVL.

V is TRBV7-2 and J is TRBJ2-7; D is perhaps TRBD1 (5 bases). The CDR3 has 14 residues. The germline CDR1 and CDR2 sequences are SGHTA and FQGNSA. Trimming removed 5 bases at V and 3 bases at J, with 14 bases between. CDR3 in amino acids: CASSPRPQGYEQYF. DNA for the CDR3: TGTGCCAGCAGCCCGCGGCCCCAGGGCTACGAGCAGTACTTC.

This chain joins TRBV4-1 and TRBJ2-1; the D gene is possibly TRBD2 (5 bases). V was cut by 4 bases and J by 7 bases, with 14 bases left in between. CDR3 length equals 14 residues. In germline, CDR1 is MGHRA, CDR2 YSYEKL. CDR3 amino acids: CASSLPGIGNEQFF. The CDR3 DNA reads TGCGCCAGCAGCCTACCGGGAATAGGGAATGAGCAGTTCTTC.